These 29 T cell receptor beta chains share one sample of origin, sequenced in a study of blood T cell repertoires in COVID-19. Clones were read by immunoSEQ multiplex PCR, and TCRdb kept only the in-frame ones, dropping some. The table records 300,000 or so clones, 90% of them present only once. The source material was peripheral blood. Receptors were obtained from a woman aged 25 to 39 with COVID-19, enrolled during active disease.

The chain joins TRBV27 to TRBJ2-1; the D is unclear. CDR1 is MNHEY, CDR2 SMNVEV, per germline (reference sequence). V was cut by 4 bases and J by 0 bases, with 10 bases left in between. The CDR3 spans 15 residues. The CDR3 region is CASSSIHSSYNEQFF. The CDR3 DNA follows: TGTGCCAGCAGTTCGATCCATAGCTCCTACAATGAGCAGTTCTTC.

V usage is TRBV19 and J usage is TRBJ1-2; 11 bases agree with TRBD1. V lost 4 bases and J lost 8; bases outside the gene matches: 3. The CDR3 totals 13 residues. Germline V CDR1 and CDR2: LNHDA, SQIVND (reference sequence). CDR3: CASSTDRGQGYTF. CDR3 bases: TGTGCCAGTAGTACGGACAGGGGGCAAGGCTACACCTTC.

This chain joins TRBV6-6 and TRBJ1-5, with 10 bases lining up with TRBD1. The CDR3 sequence is 16 residues long. Germline CDR1 and CDR2: MNHNY and SVGAGI (reference sequence). V gave up 8 bases and J gave up 5 bases; unmatched junction bases: 12. Here the CDR3 DNA reads TGTGCCAGCTCCCGGGTTGGAGACAGGGGGCATCAGCCCCAGCATTTT. Translating it yields CASSRVGDRGHQPQHF.

J is TRBJ2-5 and V is TRBV7-9; 7 bases align to TRBD1. The CDR3 consists of 14 residues. Germline CDR1 is SEHNR and CDR2 is FQNEAQ (reference sequence). The V segment lost 4 bases and the J segment 3 bases; nucleotides outside the gene matches: 5. The CDR3 loop reads CASSSRDRKETQYF. CDR3 DNA: TGTGCCAGCAGCTCCAGGGACAGAAAAGAGACCCAGTACTTC.

The gene calls are TRBV11-2 and TRBJ1-5, with D uncertain. V lost 5 bases and J 0 bases, leaving 5 bases between the germline ends. Germline V gene data show CDR1 as SGHAT and CDR2 as FQNNGV. This CDR3 region has 13 residues. Here the CDR3 DNA reads TGTGCCAGCAGCGTCGGTAGCAATCAGCCCCAGCATTTT. This gives the protein CASSVGSNQPQHF. The complete variable domain, with remaining parts taken from reference TRBV11-2 and TRBJ1-5, reads EAGVAQSPRYKIIEKRQSVAFWCNPISGHATLYWYQQILGQGPKLLIQFQNNGVVDDSQLPKDRFSAERLKGVDSTLKIQPAKLEDSAVYLCASSVGSNQPQHFGDGTRLSIL.

The V call is TRBV5-1, the J call TRBJ2-3, with TRBD1 identical over 8 bases. J was trimmed by 5 bases and V by 3 bases; bases with no gene match: 5. The length of the CDR3 is 14 residues. The germline gives CDR1 SGHRS, CDR2 YFSETQ. For the CDR3, the DNA is TGCGCCAGCAGCTGGGGGACAGGTCAAGATACGCAGTATTTT. This translates into CASSWGTGQDTQYF.

V usage is TRBV15 and J usage is TRBJ2-5; 7 bases map to TRBD1. From germline, CDR1 is LNHNV and CDR2 YYDKDF (reference sequence). V trimming: 3 bases; J trimming: 9 bases; junction bases outside the gene matches: 4. The CDR3 runs to 12 residues. In DNA, the CDR3 is TGTGCCACCAGCAGGGCTACAGGGGCCCAGTACTTC. This gives the protein CATSRATGAQYF.

The chain employs TRBV7-2 and TRBJ1-5; D gene uncertain. The CDR3 is 15 residues long. Per the germline V gene, CDR1 is SGHTA and CDR2 is FQGNSA. The ends were cut back, 5 bases at V and 2 bases at J, with 13 bases in the middle. The CDR3 region is CASSQGREGNQPQHF. In DNA form, the CDR3 reads TGTGCCAGCAGCCAAGGGAGGGAAGGCAATCAGCCCCAGCATTTT.

This rearrangement joins TRBV27 to TRBJ2-7; 7 bases align to TRBD1. This CDR3 contains 15 residues. J gave up 0 bases and V 0 bases, and 2 bases lay outside the gene matches. Germline V gene data show CDR1 as MNHEY and CDR2 as SMNVEV (reference sequence). CDR3 DNA sequence: TGTGCCAGCAGTTTATCAGGGGGCAACTCCTACGAGCAGTACTTC. Its protein product is CASSLSGGNSYEQYF.

The chain joins TRBV28 to TRBJ1-1; D is possibly TRBD1 (5 bases). The CDR3 has 14 amino acids. CDR1 and CDR2 from the germline V gene are MDHEN and SYDVKM. Trimming took 6 bases from V and 4 from J, leaving 15 bases between them. The CDR3 here is CASSRRGMTTEAFF. For the CDR3, the DNA is TGTGCCAGCAGCCGGAGGGGTATGACCACTGAAGCTTTCTTT.

This sequence joins TRBV14 and TRBJ2-1; 11 bases are shared with TRBD1. V lost 1 base and J lost 6; bases outside the gene matches: 2. This CDR3 comprises 15 residues. Germline assignment: CDR1 SGHDN and CDR2 FVKESK. CDR3 sequence: CASSQAGTGGNEQFF. The CDR3 DNA is TGTGCCAGCAGCCAAGCCGGGACAGGGGGCAATGAGCAGTTCTTC.

V usage is TRBV28 and J usage is TRBJ1-3; unclear D gene. Germline loops: CDR1 MDHEN, CDR2 SYDVKM. Trimming removed 3 bases from V and 9 bases from J, with 12 bases in between. CDR3 length equals 13 residues. This CDR3 reads CASSLGFFRTIYF. In nucleotides, the CDR3 is TGTGCCAGCAGTTTGGGCTTTTTTCGCACCATATATTTT.

This rearrangement joins TRBV28 to TRBJ1-2, with 9 bases matching TRBD1. Germline V gene data show CDR1 as MDHEN and CDR2 as SYDVKM. Germline trimming cut 4 bases from V and 3 bases from J; bases unmatched to any gene: 18. The length of the CDR3 is 19 residues. The CDR3 sequence is CASSSPRGGDRENYYGYTF. Written as DNA, the CDR3 is TGTGCCAGCAGTTCCCCGAGGGGGGGGGACAGGGAAAATTACTATGGCTACACCTTC.

V is TRBV5-5 and J is TRBJ2-3, with 7 bases that match TRBD1. The germline V gene has CDR1 SGHKS and CDR2 YYEKEE (reference sequence). After removal of 4 bases from V and 2 bases from J, the junction contained 10 bases not matched to a gene. The CDR3 runs to 16 residues. CDR3 sequence: CASSIRDSRITDTQYF. The CDR3 nucleotides are TGTGCCAGCAGCATCCGGGACAGTAGAATCACAGATACGCAGTATTTT.

The chain is built from TRBV27 and TRBJ1-2; 9 nucleotides line up with TRBD1. CDR1 and CDR2 from the germline V gene are MNHEY and SMNVEV (reference sequence). The ends lost 2 bases at V and 3 bases at J; junction bases unmatched: 1. This CDR3 has 14 residues. The CDR3 loop reads CASSLRDRDYGYTF. The CDR3 DNA is TGTGCCAGCAGTTTACGGGACAGGGACTATGGCTACACCTTC.

The J gene is TRBJ2-1, the V gene TRBV15; 9 positions match TRBD2. V was pared by 0 bases and J by 7 bases, with 10 bases of the junction left unmatched. Germline CDR1 LNHNV, CDR2 YYDKDF (reference sequence). There are 17 residues in the CDR3. CDR3 loop: CATSRDPVGLAGNEQFF. Here the CDR3 DNA reads TGTGCCACCAGCAGAGATCCTGTAGGCCTAGCGGGAAATGAGCAGTTCTTC.

V is TRBV28 and J is TRBJ1-2, with D possibly TRBD1 on 5 matching bases. This CDR3 has 15 amino acids. Germline V gene lookup returns CDR1 MDHEN and CDR2 SYDVKM. V gave up 4 bases and J gave up 4 bases, with 16 bases separating them. The DNA for the CDR3 is TGTGCCAGCAGTTCACCCACCGGGACTCCCTATGGCTACACCTTC. Its protein is CASSSPTGTPYGYTF.

The chain couples TRBV2 to TRBJ2-2; 8 nucleotides agree with TRBD1. Unmatched junction bases numbered 6, after V lost 6 bases and J lost 6 bases. The length of the CDR3 is 14 residues. The V gene's germline CDR1 is SNHLY and CDR2 FYNNEI. The CDR3 loop is CASRSDRAAGELFF. CDR3 bases: TGTGCCAGCAGGTCGGACAGGGCCGCCGGGGAGCTGTTTTTT.

The rearrangement uses TRBV5-6 and TRBJ1-3, with a weak D call TRBD1 (5 bases). The CDR3 is made up of 16 amino acids. Germline CDR1 SGHDT, CDR2 YYEEEE. V was shortened by 1 base and J by 5 bases, with 16 bases between the two germline ends. The CDR3 reads CASSLLSQGSRNTIYF. The CDR3 region has the DNA TGTGCCAGCAGCTTGTTGTCCCAGGGATCTAGAAACACCATATATTTT. Combining the CDR3 with reference TRBV5-6 and TRBJ1-3 gives the whole variable domain DAGVTQSPTHLIKTRGQQVTLRCSPKSGHDTVSWYQQALGQGPQFIFQYYEEEERQRGNFPDRFSGHQFPNYSSELNVNALLLGDSALYLCASSLLSQGSRNTIYFGEGSWLTVV.

This chain joins TRBV6-6 and TRBJ1-4; D call uncertain. The CDR3 covers 15 residues. The germline gives CDR1 MNHNY, CDR2 SVGAGI (reference sequence). V lost 0 bases and J 5 bases, leaving 10 bases between the germline ends. The CDR3 protein is CASSYSGPGNEKLFF. As DNA, the CDR3 is TGTGCCAGCAGTTACTCGGGTCCGGGGAATGAAAAACTGTTTTTT.

This clone was seen a single time. V and J are TRBV28 and TRBJ2-1, with D possibly matching TRBD1 (6 bases). CDR3 length: 14 residues. V shed 3 bases and J shed 2 bases, with 8 bases lying between them. Germline CDR1 MDHEN, CDR2 SYDVKM. The CDR3 region has the DNA TGTGCCAGCAGTTTTCCAGGGGCCTACAATGAGCAGTTCTTC. Amino acids: CASSFPGAYNEQFF.

CDR3 sequence: CASSPTRGNEKLFF. The DNA of the CDR3 is TGTGCCAGCAGCCCCACCAGGGGTAATGAAAAACTGTTTTTT. The chain links TRBV27 to TRBJ1-4; D may be TRBD1 (6 bases). The CDR3 has 14 residues. V lost 6 bases to trimming and J lost 4 bases, with 12 bases between them. Germline assignment: CDR1 MNHEY and CDR2 SMNVEV (reference sequence).

There are a few counts of this clone. The CDR3 bases are TGTGCCAGCAGCGATACTAGCGGGAGGAGCTCCTACAATGAGCAGTTCTTC. Amino acid sequence: CASSDTSGRSSYNEQFF. This rearrangement joins TRBV5-8 to TRBJ2-1, with TRBD2 identical over 12 bases. Germline V gives CDR1 SGHTS, CDR2 YDEGEE. V lost 4 bases, J lost 0 bases, and 5 bases stayed unmatched. The CDR3 runs to 17 residues. Together with reference TRBV5-8 and TRBJ2-1, the CDR3 gives the full variable domain: EAGVTQSPTHLIKTRGQQATLRCSPISGHTSVYWYQQALGLGLQFLLWYDEGEERNRGNFPPRFSGRQFPNYSSELNVNALELEDSALYLCASSDTSGRSSYNEQFFGPGTRLTVL.

This sequence joins TRBV6-6 and TRBJ1-2; possibly TRBD1 for D (6 bases). The CDR3 totals 16 residues. CDR1 is MNHNY and CDR2 is SVGAGI in the germline V gene (reference sequence). The V gene lost 5 bases and the J gene lost 8 bases, with 24 bases spanning the gap. This CDR3 reads CASSPSQADRYKGYTF. As DNA, the CDR3 is TGTGCCAGCAGTCCTTCCCAAGCAGACAGGTACAAAGGCTACACCTTC.

This clone was seen more than once but under ten times. This chain uses TRBV18 with TRBJ2-7; 7 bases agree with TRBD1. Germline V gene data show CDR1 as KGHSH and CDR2 as LQKENI. The junction had 8 bases not matched to a gene; V was cut back by 3 bases and J by 3 bases. The CDR3 length is 15 residues. CDR3 sequence (DNA): TGTGCCAGCTCACCCGAGACAGGGTTCGTCTACGAGCAGTACTTC. Translated: CASSPETGFVYEQYF. The variable domain in full, completed from reference TRBV18 and TRBJ2-7, reads NAGVMQNPRHLVRRRGQEARLRCSPMKGHSHVYWYRQLPEEGLKFMVYLQKENIIDESGMPKERFSAEFPKEGPSILRIQQVVRGDSAAYFCASSPETGFVYEQYFGPGTRLTVT.

The chain has TRBV19 and TRBJ1-2; a possible D gene is TRBD1 (5 bases). CDR1 and CDR2 (germline): LNHDA, SQIVND (reference sequence). The CDR3 runs to 14 residues. Trimming left V 8 bases short and J 6 bases short, with 19 bases between. This chain's CDR3 is CASGKYGQGDGYTF. The CDR3 nucleotides are TGTGCCAGTGGGAAGTACGGGCAGGGTGATGGCTACACCTTC.

This chain links TRBV24-1 with TRBJ2-3, with D perhaps matching TRBD2 (5 bases). Trimming shortened V by 8 bases and J by 4 bases, and 21 bases separated the two germline ends. This CDR3 has 16 amino acids. The germline V gene has CDR1 KGHDR and CDR2 SFDVKD. The CDR3 sequence: CATKEVQGNRADTQYF. For the CDR3, the DNA is TGTGCCACCAAGGAGGTACAAGGGAATAGGGCAGATACGCAGTATTTT.

The genes are TRBV3-1 (or the pseudogene TRBV3-2) and TRBJ1-5, with 8 positions matching TRBD1. The V and J ends lost 3 bases and 7 bases, in that order; junction bases with no gene match: 8. CDR1 is LGHDT, CDR2 YNNKEL, per germline (reference sequence). The CDR3 spans 15 residues. The CDR3 DNA reads TGTGCCAGCAGCCAGGCGAGAGGACAGGGACAGCCCCAGCATTTT. This encodes CASSQARGQGQPQHF.

The rearrangement joins TRBV11-2 to TRBJ1-4; weak D call: TRBD1 (5 bases). Germline values: CDR1 SGHAT, CDR2 FQNNGV. This CDR3 contains 18 residues. Deletions cut 4 bases from V and 5 bases from J, with 23 bases between. DNA of the CDR3: TGTGCCAGCAGCTCTGCCCTGTTACCTGGGGCCGGGAATGAAAAACTGTTTTTT. Residues: CASSSALLPGAGNEKLFF.